The 24 T cell receptor beta chains listed next were all sequenced from one sample in a study of high-grade serous ovarian cancer treatment subgroups. Only in-frame clones appear in the TCRdb table, and some are missing; sequencing was by immunoSEQ multiplex PCR. Of around 7,700 clones listed, approximately 72% are singletons. Tumor tissue was taken before any definitive surgery or chemotherapy was given. Sequencing used tumor tissue. The source is a human donor with high-grade serous ovarian cancer.

This clone was seen a few times. This chain joins TRBV29-1 and TRBJ2-5, with TRBD2 as a possible D gene (6 bases). The CDR3 extends over 13 amino acids. CDR1 is SQVTM and CDR2 is ANQGSEA in the germline V gene. Between the trimmed V and J ends, which lost 0 bases and 4 bases, there was a span of 9 bases. The CDR3 DNA reads as TGCAGCGTTGAAGATCAGGAGGGAGAGACCCAGTACTTC. Translation: CSVEDQEGETQYF.

The chain joins TRBV4-2 to TRBJ2-1, with TRBD1 matching over 9 bases. Trimming at V came to 5 bases and at J to 15 bases, leaving 8 bases not matched to a gene. This CDR3 region has 12 residues. Germline CDR1 is LGHNA and CDR2 is YNFKEQ. DNA of the CDR3: TGTGCCAGCAGCTTTGACAGGGGGAGGCTGTTCTTC. It yields the protein CASSFDRGRLFF.

A few counts support this clone. CDR3 nucleotides: TGTGCCAGCAGCTTAGATCTAAGGGATACGCAGTATTTT. Its protein is CASSLDLRDTQYF. The chain carries TRBV7-2 and TRBJ2-3, with D unclear. With 1 base removed from V and 6 bases from J, the gap between germline ends came to 8 bases. The CDR3 spans 13 residues. Germline V gene data show CDR1 as SGHTA and CDR2 as FQGNSA.

The rearrangement links TRBV18 to TRBJ1-2, with TRBD1 matching 7 bases. Germline CDR1 is KGHSH and CDR2 is LQKENI. The CDR3 covers 18 residues. The V segment lost 0 bases and the J segment 4 bases; nucleotides outside the gene matches: 14. The CDR3 is CASSPPGQEPLFSYGYTF. CDR3 DNA sequence: TGTGCCAGCTCACCACCCGGACAGGAGCCTCTATTTAGCTATGGCTACACCTTC.

V and J are TRBV6-6 and TRBJ2-7; D ambiguous. The CDR3 extends over 13 amino acids. The ends were cut back, 6 bases at V and 2 bases at J, with 11 bases in the middle. Germline assignment: CDR1 MNHNY and CDR2 SVGAGI (reference sequence). The CDR3 coding sequence is TGTGCCAGCAGGTCGGACGACACCTACGAGCAGTACTTC. Protein sequence: CASRSDDTYEQYF.

The table lists this clone with a count of one. This chain links TRBV6-1 with TRBJ1-4; D is unresolved. V lost 6 bases, J lost 5 bases, and 16 bases lay in between. CDR1 and CDR2 (germline): MNHNS, SASEGT. The CDR3 consists of 15 residues. CDR3 nucleotide sequence: TGTGCCAGCAGCCCCTGGGTGGGAGAAAATGAAAAACTGTTTTTT. Its translation: CASSPWVGENEKLFF.

This chain connects TRBV5-8 to TRBJ2-3; D is undetermined. Germline V lookup: CDR1 SGHTS, CDR2 YDEGEE. The length of the CDR3 is 16 residues. With 1 base removed from V and 0 bases from J, the gap between germline ends came to 12 bases. The CDR3 DNA follows: TGTGCCAGCAGCTTGAGCTACGACTCTAGCACAGATACGCAGTATTTT. Its protein is CASSLSYDSSTDTQYF.

The rearrangement uses TRBV30 and TRBJ2-1; D unresolved. V lost 0 bases and J lost 12, with 12 bases in between. The CDR3 extends over 12 amino acids. CDR1 GTSNPN and CDR2 SVGIG come from the germline V gene (reference sequence). CDR3 amino acids: CAWSVVDGGQFF. The DNA for the CDR3 is TGTGCCTGGAGTGTAGTGGATGGTGGGCAGTTCTTC.

The V call is TRBV7-9, the J call TRBJ1-6; D perhaps matches TRBD1 (5 bases). Germline CDR1 and CDR2: SEHNR and FQNEAQ (reference sequence). CDR3 length: 14 residues. V was cut by 8 bases and J by 5 bases, with 13 bases left in between. The DNA for the CDR3 is TGTGCCAGCGGGAGTCGGGGGGATAATTCACCCCTCCACTTT. This encodes CASGSRGDNSPLHF.

The chain recombines TRBV14 with TRBJ2-7, with a possible D match to TRBD2 (6 bases). With 6 bases removed from V and 2 bases from J, the gap between germline ends came to 11 bases. The CDR3 is 13 amino acids. CDR1 is SGHDN, CDR2 FVKESK, per germline. The CDR3 is CASRTSSAYEQYF. In nucleotides, the CDR3 is TGTGCCAGCAGAACTTCTAGCGCCTACGAGCAGTACTTC.

The chain carries TRBV5-1 and TRBJ2-2, with 13 nucleotides matching TRBD2. J lost 4 bases, V lost 4 bases, and 4 bases had no gene match. This CDR3 has 16 residues. In germline, CDR1 is SGHRS, CDR2 YFSETQ. CDR3 in DNA: TGCGCCAGCAGCCCGGGACTAGCGGGACCCACCGGGGAGCTGTTTTTT. Its protein is CASSPGLAGPTGELFF. Full variable domain (rest looked up from reference TRBV5-1 and TRBJ2-2): KAGVTQTPRYLIKTRGQQVTLSCSPISGHRSVSWYQQTPGQGLQFLFEYFSETQRNKGNFPGRFSGRQFSNSRSEMNVSTLELGDSALYLCASSPGLAGPTGELFFGEGSRLTVL.

This chain connects TRBV5-1 to TRBJ1-3; D gene unclear. The CDR3 is 14 amino acids. Trimming took 4 bases from V and 0 from J, leaving 8 bases between them. The germline CDR1 and CDR2 sequences are SGHRS and YFSETQ. As DNA, the CDR3 is TGCGCCAGCAGCCATGACGGCTCTGGAAACACCATATATTTT. Protein product: CASSHDGSGNTIYF.

The V call is TRBV7-9, the J call TRBJ2-7; the D is unclear. This CDR3 region has 14 residues. Germline CDR1 is SEHNR and CDR2 is FQNEAQ (reference sequence). The V end lost 5 bases, the J end lost 5 bases, and 16 bases lay between the germline ends. The CDR3 loop reads CASSATGSSHEQYF. The CDR3 DNA follows: TGTGCCAGCAGCGCGACTGGGTCCTCACACGAGCAGTACTTC.

This sequence joins TRBV20-1 and TRBJ1-2; no firm D call. The CDR3 is 11 amino acids. The ends were cut back, 5 bases at V and 8 bases at J, with 12 bases in the middle. The germline gives CDR1 DFQATT, CDR2 SNEGSKA (reference sequence). This CDR3 reads CSAWSESGYTF. Here the CDR3 DNA reads TGCAGTGCTTGGTCTGAGAGCGGCTACACCTTC.

The chain links TRBV6-5 to TRBJ2-7; 11 bases are shared with TRBD2. The CDR3 is 14 residues long. V lost 6 bases to trimming and J lost 6 bases; unmatched junction nucleotides: 7. From germline, CDR1 is MNHEY and CDR2 SVGAGI. CDR3 coding DNA: TGTGCCAGCAGGGGACTAGCGGTCTTGGGCGAGCAGTACTTC. Encoded protein: CASRGLAVLGEQYF.

This clone was detected only a few times. The chain recombines TRBV7-3 with TRBJ2-7, with D possibly being TRBD1 or TRBD2 (5 bases each). The CDR3 is made up of 13 amino acids. Trimming removed 4 bases at V and 4 bases at J, with 11 bases between. CDR1 is SGHTA, CDR2 FQGTGA, per germline. CDR3 DNA: TGTGCCAGCAGCTCCGACGGGACGTACGAGCAGTACTTC. Amino acid sequence: CASSSDGTYEQYF. Drawing the rest from reference TRBV7-3 and TRBJ2-7, the complete variable domain is GAGVSQTPSNKVTEKGKYVELRCDPISGHTALYWYRQSLGQGPEFLIYFQGTGAADDSGLPNDRFFAVRPEGSVSTLKIQRTERGDSAVYLCASSSDGTYEQYFGPGTRLTVT.

This clone came up a few times. The chain recombines TRBV30 with TRBJ2-2; a weak D match, TRBD1 (5 bases). This CDR3 is 15 amino acids long. Trimming took 5 bases from V and 3 from J, leaving 16 bases between them. The germline gives CDR1 GTSNPN, CDR2 SVGIG (reference sequence). This chain's CDR3 is CAWVRVDTDTGELFF. The DNA for the CDR3 is TGTGCCTGGGTCAGGGTGGACACCGACACCGGGGAGCTGTTTTTT.

There are a few counts of this clone. The chain recombines TRBV28 with TRBJ1-2; 7 nucleotides line up with TRBD1. V shed 6 bases, J shed 6 bases, and the junction held 4 bases outside the gene matches. The germline gives CDR1 MDHEN, CDR2 SYDVKM. CDR3 length: 12 residues. DNA for the CDR3: TGTGCCAGCAGGCTAGGGACAGATGGCTACACCTTC. It specifies CASRLGTDGYTF.

This chain connects TRBV27 to TRBJ2-3, with 7 bases fitting TRBD1. This CDR3 region has 15 residues. Looked up from germline, CDR1 is MNHEY and CDR2 is SMNVEV (reference sequence). The V and J ends lost 6 bases and 2 bases, in that order; junction bases with no gene match: 8. The CDR3, as DNA: TGTGCCAGCAGCCTATGGACAGGCCTCACAGATACGCAGTATTTT. Its translation is CASSLWTGLTDTQYF.

The chain joins TRBV28 to TRBJ1-1; the D gene is possibly TRBD1 (6 bases). The CDR3 length is 17 residues. Germline CDR1 reads MDHEN; CDR2 reads SYDVKM. Trimming removed 4 bases from V and 6 bases from J, with 24 bases in between. This CDR3 is CASSSLWGVTGYAEAFF. CDR3 DNA: TGTGCCAGCAGTTCGCTTTGGGGGGTTACAGGGTATGCTGAAGCTTTCTTT.

The rearrangement links TRBV6-6 to TRBJ1-4, with 11 bases matching TRBD1. Trimming cost V 6 bases and J 5 bases; bases outside gene matches: 5. The CDR3 runs to 15 residues. The germline CDR1 and CDR2 sequences are MNHNY and SVGAGI (reference sequence). The CDR3 sequence: CASRDGTGGNEKLFF. The DNA for the CDR3 is TGTGCCAGCAGGGACGGGACAGGGGGAAATGAAAAACTGTTTTTT.

This chain connects TRBV7-3 to TRBJ2-1; D could derive from TRBD1 or TRBD2 (5 bases each). CDR1 is SGHTA, CDR2 FQGTGA, per germline. V lost 4 bases and J 9 bases, leaving 19 bases between the germline ends. The CDR3 contains 15 residues. Here the CDR3 reads CASSSGAEGVREQFF. The DNA for the CDR3 is TGTGCCAGCAGCTCCGGAGCGGAAGGGGTCCGTGAGCAGTTCTTC.

In DNA form, the CDR3 reads TGCGCCAGCACCCTCTCGGAGCGGGGCTACGAGCAGTACTTC. Translated, it gives CASTLSERGYEQYF. The rearrangement uses TRBV5-1 and TRBJ2-7; 7 nucleotides match TRBD2. In germline, CDR1 is SGHRS, CDR2 YFSETQ. The CDR3 spans 14 residues. V shed 6 bases and J 3 bases; nucleotides not matched to a gene: 9.

CDR3 sequence (DNA): TGTGCCAGCAGCCCCCGGGACAGGGCCTACGAGCAGTACTTC. This encodes CASSPRDRAYEQYF. The rearrangement links TRBV7-8 to TRBJ2-7, with 9 bases lining up with TRBD1. Trimming took 5 bases from V and 2 from J; bases not matched to a gene: 4. The CDR3 has 14 amino acids. The germline gives CDR1 SGHVS, CDR2 FQNEAQ.